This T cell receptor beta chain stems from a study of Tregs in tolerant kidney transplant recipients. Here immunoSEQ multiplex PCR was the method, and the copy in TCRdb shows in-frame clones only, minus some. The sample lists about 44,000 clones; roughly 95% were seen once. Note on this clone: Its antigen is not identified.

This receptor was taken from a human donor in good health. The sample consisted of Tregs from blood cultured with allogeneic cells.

The CDR3 is CASSPKTRPGRSYEQYF. The CDR3 nucleotides read TGTGCCAGCAGCCCCAAAACCCGACCCGGGCGTTCCTACGAGCAGTACTTC. This chain joins TRBV11-2 and TRBJ2-7, with D unclear. The V and J ends lost 5 bases and 1 base respectively, with 21 bases between them. In germline, CDR1 is SGHAT, CDR2 FQNNGV. CDR3 size: 17 residues.